Each of the 14 T cell receptor beta chains below was sequenced from the same sample in a study of blood T cell repertoires in COVID-19. Clones were read by immunoSEQ multiplex PCR, and TCRdb kept only the in-frame ones, dropping some. The sample yields approximately 100,000 clones, around 85% seen once. Sequences were obtained from peripheral blood. The receptors here all came from a human donor in a cohort sampled during active COVID-19.

This clone has only a few counts. Written as DNA, the CDR3 is TGTGCCAGCAGCTTGGACTGGGGAGGTGGCTACACCTTC. As protein: CASSLDWGGGYTF. The chain carries TRBV5-6 and TRBJ1-2; D unresolved. This CDR3 has 13 amino acids. The V end was cut by 0 bases, the J end by 7 bases, with 10 bases between. Looked up from germline, CDR1 is SGHDT and CDR2 is YYEEEE.

The chain combines TRBV28 with TRBJ2-6, with unresolved D. Germline-derived CDR1 and CDR2 are MDHEN and SYDVKM. The germline V and J ends were trimmed by 2 bases and 0 bases, with 5 bases remaining between them. The CDR3 has 15 residues. This chain's CDR3 is CASSLQNSGANVLTF. The DNA for the CDR3 is TGTGCCAGCAGTTTACAGAACTCTGGGGCCAACGTCCTGACTTTC. Full variable domain (missing parts from reference TRBV28 and TRBJ2-6): DVKVTQSSRYLVKRTGEKVFLECVQDMDHENMFWYRQDPGLGLRLIYFSYDVKMKEKGDIPEGYSVSREKKERFSLILESASTNQTSMYLCASSLQNSGANVLTFGAGSRLTVL.

This clone was counted once. This chain uses TRBV12-3 or TRBV12-4 with TRBJ2-7; no definite D call. This CDR3 comprises 13 residues. With 3 bases removed from V and 6 bases from J, the gap between germline ends came to 12 bases. DNA for the CDR3: TGTGCCAGCAGTTTTGTAAGCTCTCTCGAGCAGTACTTC. Residues: CASSFVSSLEQYF.

The chain uses TRBV12-3 or TRBV12-4 and TRBJ2-7; TRBD1 agrees at 7 bases. J was trimmed by 6 bases and V by 6 bases; bases with no gene match: 8. The CDR3 consists of 13 residues. CDR3 protein: CASRPTDRAEQYF. CDR3 DNA sequence: TGTGCCAGCAGACCTACCGACAGGGCCGAGCAGTACTTC.

This clone was recorded once. The chain recombines TRBV7-9 with TRBJ2-5; 7 positions agree with TRBD1. CDR1 is SEHNR, CDR2 FQNEAQ, per germline (reference sequence). This CDR3 has 14 residues. V lost 3 bases to trimming and J lost 5 bases; unmatched junction nucleotides: 6. The CDR3 sequence is CASSFTGELETQYF. The CDR3 DNA sequence: TGTGCCAGCAGCTTTACAGGGGAGCTGGAGACCCAGTACTTC.

This clone was counted between two and nine times. V gene TRBV11-3 combines with J gene TRBJ1-4, with D perhaps matching TRBD1 (5 bases). Germline loops: CDR1 SGHNT, CDR2 YENEEA. The CDR3 contains 15 residues. V shed 4 bases and J shed 8 bases, with 17 bases lying between them. CDR3 protein: CASSSQAPGREKLFF. CDR3 coding DNA: TGTGCCAGCAGCTCACAGGCCCCCGGGAGAGAAAAACTGTTTTTT. Full variable domain (outside the CDR3, taken from reference TRBV11-3 and TRBJ1-4): EAGVVQSPRYKIIEKKQPVAFWCNPISGHNTLYWYLQNLGQGPELLIRYENEEAVDDSQLPKDRFSAERLKGVDSTLKIQPAELGDSAVYLCASSSQAPGREKLFFGSGTQLSVL.

The chain employs TRBV6-2 or TRBV6-3 and TRBJ2-1; 11 bases map to TRBD1. V shed 6 bases, J shed 4 bases, and the junction held 11 bases outside the gene matches. This CDR3 spans 17 amino acids. In germline, CDR1 is MNHEY, CDR2 SVGEGT. CDR3 nucleotides: TGTGCCAGCAGCCGGGACAGGGGGATCGGGGTATACAATGAGCAGTTCTTC. Its translation is CASSRDRGIGVYNEQFF.

The chain combines TRBV14 with TRBJ2-1; 12 positions match TRBD2. The V gene's germline CDR1 is SGHDN and CDR2 FVKESK. V lost 0 bases, J lost 9 bases, and 12 bases stayed unmatched. The CDR3 is made up of 18 amino acids. CDR3 residues: CASSQDLAGGPYVVEQFF. In DNA, the CDR3 is TGTGCCAGCAGCCAAGATCTAGCGGGAGGGCCGTATGTCGTTGAGCAGTTCTTC.

For the CDR3, the DNA is TGTGCCAGCAGCTTGGTGGGCAGCTCTAATGAAAAACTGTTTTTT. It encodes CASSLVGSSNEKLFF. The rearrangement uses TRBV5-6 and TRBJ1-4, with no clear D. The CDR3 length is 15 residues. CDR1 is SGHDT, CDR2 YYEEEE, per germline. V was pared by 0 bases and J by 3 bases, with 9 bases between.

V and J are TRBV3-1 (or the pseudogene TRBV3-2) and TRBJ1-5; 9 bases align to TRBD1. The CDR3 runs 15 residues. The J segment lost 4 bases and the V segment lost 5 bases, leaving 6 bases of the junction unmatched. The germline gives CDR1 LGHDT, CDR2 YNNKEL (reference sequence). The CDR3 nucleotides read TGTGCCAGCAGCTTCACCGGGACAGGGAATCAGCCCCAGCATTTT. Encoded protein: CASSFTGTGNQPQHF.

This chain links TRBV5-4 with TRBJ1-2, with 8 bases matching TRBD1. V trimming: 2 bases; J trimming: 2 bases; junction bases outside the gene matches: 2. Germline V gene sequence: CDR1 SGHNT, CDR2 YYREEE (reference sequence). CDR3 length: 14 residues. The CDR3 loop is CASSFRGLNYGYTF. In DNA, the CDR3 is TGTGCCAGCAGCTTCAGGGGGCTAAACTATGGCTACACCTTC.

The V call is TRBV5-4, the J call TRBJ2-7, with D perhaps TRBD2 (5 bases). The CDR3 is 14 amino acids. V was cut by 1 base and J by 2 bases, with 10 bases left in between. Germline-derived CDR1 and CDR2 are SGHNT and YYREEE (reference sequence). The CDR3 DNA reads as TGTGCCAGCAGCTTGTCGGGGTTAACCTACGAGCAGTACTTC. It is translated as CASSLSGLTYEQYF. The entire variable domain, with the rest obtained from reference TRBV5-4 and TRBJ2-7, is as follows: ETGVTQSPTHLIKTRGQQVTLRCSSQSGHNTVSWYQQALGQGPQFIFQYYREEENGRGNFPPRFSGLQFPNYSSELNVNALELDDSALYLCASSLSGLTYEQYFGPGTRLTVT.

CDR3 residues: CASSDWHPYEQYF. DNA for the CDR3: TGTGCCAGCAGTGACTGGCACCCCTACGAGCAGTACTTC. The rearrangement joins TRBV2 to TRBJ2-7; D is uncertain. Trimming removed 3 bases at V and 2 bases at J, with 8 bases between. This CDR3 is built from 13 residues. Looked up from germline, CDR1 is SNHLY and CDR2 is FYNNEI.

The J gene is TRBJ2-1, the V gene TRBV11-2; 8 nucleotides line up with TRBD2. The CDR3 consists of 15 residues. V gave up 5 bases and J gave up 5 bases; unmatched junction bases: 8. Germline loops: CDR1 SGHAT, CDR2 FQNNGV. This CDR3 is CASSVNSGDHNEQFF. The CDR3 bases are TGTGCCAGCAGCGTAAATAGCGGGGATCACAATGAGCAGTTCTTC.